Shown below are 20 T cell receptor beta chains from a single sample sequenced in a study of T cell responses to AZD1222 COVID-19 vaccine. TCRdb's table, derived via immunoSEQ multiplex PCR, lists solely in-frame clones and lacks some. The sample lists around 58,000 clones, 80% to 90% occurring once. The sample was peripheral blood, taken 28 days after the second AZD1222 dose. The receptors derive from an adult who received the AZD1222 COVID-19 vaccine.

The rearrangement uses TRBV6-1 and TRBJ1-5; D call uncertain. Per the germline V gene, CDR1 is MNHNS and CDR2 is SASEGT. Trimming removed 2 bases from V and 2 bases from J, with 13 bases in between. The CDR3 consists of 16 residues. The CDR3 nucleotides are TGTGCCAGCAGTGAACGAGGTACAAGGGGCAATCAGCCCCAGCATTTT. Residues: CASSERGTRGNQPQHF.

This sequence joins TRBV19 and TRBJ1-2; D is possibly TRBD1 (6 bases). Trimming cost V 5 bases and J 1 base, with 11 bases left between them. The CDR3 is made up of 14 amino acids. Germline CDR1 reads LNHDA; CDR2 reads SQIVND (reference sequence). The CDR3 loop reads CASSPQDSNYGYTF. CDR3 DNA: TGTGCCAGTAGTCCTCAGGACAGTAACTATGGCTACACCTTC.

The chain couples TRBV4-1 to TRBJ1-2; D is perhaps TRBD1 (5 bases). Germline CDR1 and CDR2: MGHRA and YSYEKL. There are 17 residues in the CDR3. The V end was cut by 4 bases, the J end by 0 bases, with 18 bases between. For the CDR3, the DNA is TGCGCCAGCAGCCCATTGGGCGTCCAGGGTCCTAACTATGGCTACACCTTC. It encodes CASSPLGVQGPNYGYTF.

This chain links TRBV11-3 with TRBJ2-5, with 8 bases matching TRBD2. In germline, CDR1 is SGHNT, CDR2 YENEEA. This CDR3 region has 13 residues. V was clipped by 4 bases and J by 4 bases; unmatched bases: 2. The CDR3 region is CASSSGGGETQYF. The DNA of the CDR3 is TGTGCCAGCAGCTCCGGGGGGGGAGAGACCCAGTACTTC.

The chain uses TRBV6-4 and TRBJ2-6; D possibly corresponds to TRBD2 (6 bases). The V end was cut by 3 bases, the J end by 0 bases, with 9 bases between. The CDR3 is 16 residues long. Germline-derived CDR1 and CDR2 are MRHNA and SNTAGT. The CDR3 loop reads CASSEGGSSGANVLTF. CDR3 DNA: TGTGCCAGCAGTGAGGGGGGTTCCTCTGGGGCCAACGTCCTGACTTTC.

The CDR3, as DNA: TGTGCCAGCAGCGTCCAGGGTAATTCACCCCTCCACTTT. As protein: CASSVQGNSPLHF. V usage is TRBV7-2 and J usage is TRBJ1-6, with D perhaps TRBD1 (5 bases). Germline CDR1 is SGHTA and CDR2 is FQGNSA. The CDR3 is made up of 13 amino acids. V was cut by 5 bases and J by 6 bases, with 8 bases left in between.

As DNA, the CDR3 is TGTGCCAGCAGCTTAGGTATAGCGGGAGCCAATAATGAGCAGTTCTTC. This translates into CASSLGIAGANNEQFF. This chain uses TRBV7-9 with TRBJ2-1; the match to TRBD2 covers 9 bases. In germline, CDR1 is SEHNR, CDR2 FQNEAQ (reference sequence). The CDR3 loop spans 16 amino acids. The J segment lost 7 bases and the V segment lost 1 base, leaving 8 bases of the junction unmatched.

The V gene is TRBV11-3, the J gene TRBJ2-1; 7 nucleotides agree with TRBD1. The CDR3 contains 16 residues. V lost 5 bases, J lost 0 bases, and 7 bases stayed unmatched. CDR1 and CDR2 (germline): SGHNT, YENEEA. CDR3 sequence (DNA): TGTGCCAGCAGCACCCGACAGGGAGTCTCCTACAATGAGCAGTTCTTC. Its protein is CASSTRQGVSYNEQFF.

The V and J genes are TRBV11-2 and TRBJ2-7; D not certain. The germline V gene has CDR1 SGHAT and CDR2 FQNNGV. Trimming removed 5 bases from V and 5 bases from J, with 16 bases in between. This CDR3 is built from 14 residues. The CDR3 loop is CASSPLLGPHEQYF. The CDR3 coding sequence is TGTGCCAGCAGCCCCCTTCTTGGGCCCCACGAGCAGTACTTC.

The chain couples TRBV7-9 to TRBJ2-5; TRBD2 might be the D (6 bases). The germline V and J ends were trimmed by 0 bases and 2 bases, with 13 bases remaining between them. CDR1 is SEHNR and CDR2 is FQNEAQ in the germline V gene (reference sequence). This CDR3 is 16 amino acids long. The CDR3 nucleotides read TGTGCCAGCAGCTTAGCACACGGGACTCAGCAAGAGACCCAGTACTTC. It yields the protein CASSLAHGTQQETQYF.

The gene calls are TRBV19 and TRBJ1-2, with D tentatively TRBD1 (5 bases). The germline V and J ends were trimmed by 6 bases and 4 bases, with 15 bases remaining between them. The CDR3 runs to 14 residues. Per the germline V gene, CDR1 is LNHDA and CDR2 is SQIVND (reference sequence). The CDR3 loop reads CASRGSGTAYGYTF. As DNA, the CDR3 is TGTGCCAGTAGAGGATCTGGGACCGCCTATGGCTACACCTTC.

The V and J genes are TRBV7-2 and TRBJ1-1; no clear D. The germline V and J ends were trimmed by 4 bases and 4 bases, with 13 bases remaining between them. The CDR3 extends over 14 amino acids. Germline CDR1 SGHTA, CDR2 FQGNSA. Here the CDR3 DNA reads TGTGCCAGCAGCTCTCTATTCGATAGCACTGAAGCTTTCTTT. It yields the protein CASSSLFDSTEAFF.

The table lists this clone with a few counts. The V call is TRBV24-1, the J call TRBJ2-1; TRBD2 aligns across 14 bases. Germline loops: CDR1 KGHDR, CDR2 SFDVKD. J was trimmed by 0 bases and V by 3 bases; bases with no gene match: 6. This CDR3 spans 19 amino acids. In DNA form, the CDR3 reads TGTGCCACCAGTGATACAACCGGGACTAGCGGGAGCTCCTACAATGAGCAGTTCTTC. It yields the protein CATSDTTGTSGSSYNEQFF.

The chain links TRBV11-2 to TRBJ2-7; tentative D call: TRBD1 (6 bases). V was pared by 5 bases and J by 1 base, with 12 bases between. In germline, CDR1 is SGHAT, CDR2 FQNNGV. This CDR3 region has 14 residues. CDR3 DNA: TGTGCCAGCAGCCCCCGACAGGTATCCTACGAGCAGTACTTC. As protein: CASSPRQVSYEQYF.

The J gene is TRBJ2-1, the V gene TRBV10-3, with TRBD2 matching 13 bases. The CDR3 runs 15 residues. Per the germline V gene, CDR1 is ENHRY and CDR2 is SYGVKD. Unmatched junction bases numbered 1, after V lost 4 bases and J lost 4 bases. CDR3 amino acids: CAISGGLAGYNEQFF. The DNA for the CDR3 is TGTGCCATCAGTGGGGGACTAGCGGGGTACAATGAGCAGTTCTTC.

The V and J genes are TRBV5-1 and TRBJ1-1; D unclear. The germline V and J ends were trimmed by 6 bases and 1 base, with 13 bases remaining between them. Germline V lookup: CDR1 SGHRS, CDR2 YFSETQ. The CDR3 runs 14 residues. DNA for the CDR3: TGCGCCAGCACCCAGTCAGTGTCGAACACTGAAGCTTTCTTT. Its translation: CASTQSVSNTEAFF.

The chain uses TRBV24-1 and TRBJ1-5, with TRBD1 identical over 10 bases. This CDR3 comprises 23 residues. Germline V gives CDR1 KGHDR, CDR2 SFDVKD. With V trimmed by 1 base and J by 0 bases, 20 bases remained unmatched. As DNA, the CDR3 is TGTGCCACCAGTGATTTCCGCGATATCCTTCGGGACAGGGGACCTTATAGCAATCAGCCCCAGCATTTT. Its translation is CATSDFRDILRDRGPYSNQPQHF.

J is TRBJ1-6 and V is TRBV27, with 7 bases aligning to TRBD1. Looked up from germline, CDR1 is MNHEY and CDR2 is SMNVEV (reference sequence). The CDR3 spans 18 residues. J lost 0 bases, V lost 9 bases, and 14 bases had no gene match. CDR3 DNA sequence: TGTGCCAGTCTTCGAGATCACAGGGGAAGCTCCTATAATTCACCCCTCCACTTT. This translates into CASLRDHRGSSYNSPLHF.

The V and J genes are TRBV6-5 and TRBJ1-4; D is possibly TRBD1 (6 bases). V was trimmed by 6 bases and J by 7 bases, leaving 12 bases between them. This CDR3 has 13 amino acids. Germline V CDR1 and CDR2: MNHEY, SVGAGI. Here the CDR3 DNA reads TGTGCCAGCAGCTACAGGGAGGGTGAAAAACTGTTTTTT. Translation: CASSYREGEKLFF.

This clone appeared a single time. The gene calls are TRBV6-2 or TRBV6-3 and TRBJ2-7, with 9 bases matching TRBD2. Trimming removed 2 bases from V and 4 bases from J; junction bases left unmatched: 6. This CDR3 has 15 amino acids. From germline, CDR1 is MNHEY and CDR2 SVGEGT. The CDR3 region is CASSYPPSGAYEQYF. CDR3 coding DNA: TGTGCCAGCAGTTACCCTCCTAGCGGGGCTTACGAGCAGTACTTC.